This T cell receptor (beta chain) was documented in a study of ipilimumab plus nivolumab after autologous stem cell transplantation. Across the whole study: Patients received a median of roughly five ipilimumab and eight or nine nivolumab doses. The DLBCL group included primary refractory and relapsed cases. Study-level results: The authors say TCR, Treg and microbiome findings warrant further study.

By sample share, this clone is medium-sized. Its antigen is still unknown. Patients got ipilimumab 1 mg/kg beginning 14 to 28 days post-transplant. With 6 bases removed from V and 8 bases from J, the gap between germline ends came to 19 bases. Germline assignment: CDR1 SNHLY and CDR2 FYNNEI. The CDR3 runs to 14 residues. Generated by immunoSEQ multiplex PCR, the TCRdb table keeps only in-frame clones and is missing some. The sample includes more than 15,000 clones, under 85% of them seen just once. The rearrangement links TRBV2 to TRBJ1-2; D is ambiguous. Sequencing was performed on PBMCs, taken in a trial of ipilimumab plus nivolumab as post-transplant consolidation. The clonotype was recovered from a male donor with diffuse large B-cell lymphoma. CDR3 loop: CASSDPMGKGGYTF. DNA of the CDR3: TGTGCCAGCAGCGACCCGATGGGGAAGGGAGGCTACACCTTC.